This record covers a single T cell receptor beta chain. Enrollees, roughly 18 to 89 years old, lived in about two dozen US areas. Recovered Cohort 3 donors showed two negative PCRs, clearance, or symptom resolution. Authors' methods: For nucleated cells, counts were estimated from reference gene primer amplification. Using immunoSEQ multiplex PCR, the repertoire was profiled, and TCRdb retains in-frame clones only, with some absent. Clonal size and the V and J genes are those of that table, whereas D and trimming came from the DNA. The sample comprises roughly 360,000 clones, about 87% of which are singletons, and roughly 1.4% rests with the top ten. These data originate in a study of blood T cell repertoires in COVID-19. Across the whole study: PBMCs, B-cell-depleted T cells, or T cells provided the cDNA or gDNA that made up the material.

This CDR3 spans 12 amino acids. CDR1 is SGDLS and CDR2 is YYNGEE in the germline V gene. V was clipped by 7 bases and J by 7 bases, with 12 bases between them. Sequencing used PBMCs or T cells enriched from blood (not recorded which). The chain has TRBV9 and TRBJ1-5; the D gene is possibly TRBD1 (6 bases). This TCR came from a man aged 25 to 40 who had recovered from COVID-19. This CDR3 reads CASGDRYQPQHF. Here the CDR3 DNA reads TGTGCCAGCGGAGACAGGTACCAGCCCCAGCATTTT.